The present TCR beta chain was sequenced within a study of blood T cell repertoires in COVID-19. On the study more broadly: Nucleic acid was either cDNA or gDNA, and it came from T cells, B-cell-depleted T cells, or PBMCs.

The V gene's germline CDR1 is MNHEY and CDR2 SVGAGI. The CDR3 is 14 amino acids. V dropped 4 bases and J dropped 4 bases, with 13 bases sitting between them. Grouping used clinical history reported by participants in a survey and questionnaire. In the study's own analysis: Scientists estimated how many nucleated cells there were by amplifying reference gene primers. Sequencing used immunoSEQ multiplex PCR; TCRdb keeps in-frame clones, though not all of them. The D gene and trimming were derived from the DNA, and the V and J assignments and clone size from that table. The sample carries about 150,000 clones, about nine tenths recorded once.

The chain couples TRBV6-5 to TRBJ1-2, with D possibly matching TRBD1 (6 bases). This clonotype was sampled from a woman in her thirties or forties who had been exposed to COVID-19. The material sequenced was PBMCs or T cells enriched from blood (not recorded which). The CDR3 loop reads CASSSRGLGYGYTF. As DNA, the CDR3 is TGTGCCAGCAGTTCCAGGGGTCTAGGCTATGGCTACACCTTC.